The present TCR beta chain was sequenced within a study of blood T cell repertoires in COVID-19. Study overall: The samples span acute and convalescent COVID-19 from the United States, Italy and Spain. The cDNA or gDNA used as material had been derived from T cells, B-cell-depleted T cells, or PBMCs.

In the study's own analysis: Reference gene primer amplification in the assay estimated nucleated cell counts. Some clones are missing from TCRdb's copy, which holds only in-frame ones; the method was immunoSEQ multiplex PCR. The V and J calls and the clone size are those of that table, but D and trimming were determined from the DNA. The table shows roughly 300,000 clones, with 70% to 90% occurring only once. Seattle patients were enrolled while actively infected and followed longitudinally. The CDR3 is 16 residues long. Germline lookup yields CDR1 MNHEY and CDR2 SVGAGI. Trimming pared 0 bases from V and 2 bases from J, leaving 14 bases between.

This chain joins TRBV6-5 and TRBJ2-7, with D maybe TRBD2 (5 bases). This sequence originates from a woman aged 25 to 39 with COVID-19, enrolled during active disease. The sequencing input was peripheral blood. CDR3 DNA sequence: TGTGCCAGCAGTTACTCGATCCCGGACGGGGCCTACGAGCAGTACTTC. Encoded protein: CASSYSIPDGAYEQYF.